This is a list of T cell receptor beta chains from one sample in a study of blood T cell repertoires in COVID-19. Sequenced by immunoSEQ multiplex PCR; TCRdb stores in-frame clones only, minus some. The sample lists roughly 220,000 clones; more than 75% were seen once. The specimen sequenced was peripheral blood. The receptors come from a man aged 80 or over with acute or convalescent COVID-19. CDR3s include the opening cysteine and the closing phenylalanine or tryptophan. The D gene is left open where the match is weak. Clone size, where shown, is once, few, many, or a class for clones that have expanded.

abundance: NA
d_gene: TRBD2
j_gene: TRBJ2-1
v_gene: TRBV5-1
CDR3aa: CASSLVGLAGVVDEQFF
CDR3nt: TGCGCCAGCAGCTTGGTGGGTCTAGCGGGAGTGGTCGATGAGCAGTTCTTC

abundance: NA
d_gene: TRBD1
j_gene: TRBJ1-1
v_gene: TRBV5-1
CDR3aa: CASSLEGTGAKAFF
CDR3nt: TGCGCCAGCAGCTTGGAGGGTACAGGGGCAAAAGCTTTCTTT

abundance: NA
d_gene: NA
j_gene: TRBJ1-2
v_gene: TRBV29-1
CDR3aa: CSVATDEVDSPYGYTF
CDR3nt: TGCAGCGTTGCAACTGACGAAGTTGACAGTCCCTATGGCTACACCTTC

abundance: NA
d_gene: TRBD1
j_gene: TRBJ1-2
v_gene: TRBV6-5
CDR3aa: CASSSGQGRYGYTF
CDR3nt: TGTGCCAGCAGCTCCGGACAGGGACGCTATGGCTACACCTTC

abundance: NA
d_gene: TRBD2
j_gene: TRBJ2-1
v_gene: TRBV19
CDR3aa: CASSILAGGDNEQFF
CDR3nt: TGTGCCAGTAGTATTCTGGCGGGAGGGGACAATGAGCAGTTCTTC

abundance: NA
d_gene: NA
j_gene: TRBJ1-6
v_gene: TRBV10-3
CDR3aa: CAISEGGQTNSPLHF
CDR3nt: TGTGCCATCAGTGAAGGCGGTCAGACTAATTCACCCCTCCACTTT

abundance: few
d_gene: TRBD1
j_gene: TRBJ1-2
v_gene: TRBV7-8
CDR3aa: CASSPMKGLDRGANYGYTF
CDR3nt: TGTGCCAGCAGCCCTATGAAAGGATTGGACAGGGGGGCTAACTATGGCTACACCTTC

abundance: NA
d_gene: TRBD1
j_gene: TRBJ2-3
v_gene: TRBV28
CDR3aa: CASRTPGQGKDTQYF
CDR3nt: TGTGCCAGCAGGACTCCGGGACAGGGTAAAGATACGCAGTATTTT

abundance: NA
d_gene: TRBD2
j_gene: TRBJ2-2
v_gene: TRBV19
CDR3aa: CASSGLAGVNTGELFF
CDR3nt: TGTGCCAGTAGTGGACTAGCGGGAGTCAACACCGGGGAGCTGTTTTTT

abundance: NA
d_gene: TRBD2
j_gene: TRBJ2-2
v_gene: TRBV6-5
CDR3aa: CASSPISGITGELFF
CDR3nt: TGTGCCAGCAGCCCAATTAGCGGGATCACCGGGGAGCTGTTTTTT

abundance: NA
d_gene: NA
j_gene: TRBJ1-5
v_gene: TRBV19
CDR3aa: CASSILDSNQPQHF
CDR3nt: TGTGCCAGTAGTATTCTGGACAGTAATCAGCCCCAGCATTTT

abundance: once
d_gene: TRBD1
j_gene: TRBJ1-6
v_gene: TRBV27
CDR3aa: CASSSGTENSPLHF
CDR3nt: TGTGCCAGCAGTTCCGGGACAGAGAATTCACCCCTCCACTTT

abundance: NA
d_gene: NA
j_gene: TRBJ2-1
v_gene: TRBV11-2
CDR3aa: CASSLRGGLRFDEQFF
CDR3nt: TGTGCCAGCAGCCTAAGGGGAGGTTTAAGGTTCGATGAGCAGTTCTTC

abundance: NA
d_gene: NA
j_gene: TRBJ1-2
v_gene: TRBV2
CDR3aa: CASRGQGSYGYTF
CDR3nt: TGTGCCAGCAGGGGCCAGGGGTCCTATGGCTACACCTTC

abundance: NA
d_gene: NA
j_gene: TRBJ1-2
v_gene: TRBV30
CDR3aa: CAWSLGGSISGYTF
CDR3nt: TGTGCCTGGAGTTTGGGGGGGAGCATTTCTGGCTACACCTTC

abundance: NA
d_gene: NA
j_gene: TRBJ2-5
v_gene: TRBV7-9
CDR3aa: CASSPRGHSETQYF
CDR3nt: TGTGCCAGCAGCCCCCGGGGACATTCGGAGACCCAGTACTTC

abundance: NA
d_gene: NA
j_gene: TRBJ2-7
v_gene: TRBV23-1
CDR3aa: CASLNREEQYF
CDR3nt: TGCGCCAGCCTTAACCGGGAGGAGCAGTACTTC

abundance: NA
d_gene: NA
j_gene: TRBJ2-1
v_gene: TRBV2
CDR3aa: CASKEASLYEQFF
CDR3nt: TGTGCCAGCAAAGAGGCTAGTCTCTATGAGCAGTTCTTC

abundance: few
d_gene: TRBD1
j_gene: TRBJ1-2
v_gene: TRBV14
CDR3aa: CASSTRTGWNYGYTF
CDR3nt: TGTGCCAGCAGCACTCGGACAGGGTGGAACTATGGCTACACCTTC

abundance: few
d_gene: NA
j_gene: TRBJ1-1
v_gene: TRBV11-3
CDR3aa: CASSLDPRGVVAFF
CDR3nt: TGTGCCAGCAGCTTAGACCCCAGGGGTGTTGTAGCTTTCTTT

abundance: NA
d_gene: TRBD1
j_gene: TRBJ1-1
v_gene: TRBV6-2/TRBV6-3
CDR3aa: CASSRGQALPEAFF
CDR3nt: TGTGCCAGCAGTCGGGGACAGGCGTTGCCTGAAGCTTTCTTT

abundance: once
d_gene: NA
j_gene: TRBJ1-1
v_gene: TRBV7-9
CDR3aa: CASGDRHTEAFF
CDR3nt: TGTGCCAGCGGCGACAGGCACACTGAAGCTTTCTTT

abundance: NA
d_gene: TRBD1
j_gene: TRBJ2-7
v_gene: TRBV3-1/TRBV3-2
CDR3aa: CASRGDRSSYEQYF
CDR3nt: TGTGCCAGCAGGGGGGACAGGAGCTCCTACGAGCAGTACTTC

abundance: NA
d_gene: TRBD1
j_gene: TRBJ2-1
v_gene: TRBV9
CDR3aa: CASSVGPPGQGGVYNEQFF
CDR3nt: TGTGCCAGCAGCGTAGGCCCCCCGGGACAGGGTGGGGTTTACAATGAGCAGTTCTTC

abundance: NA
d_gene: TRBD1
j_gene: TRBJ2-7
v_gene: TRBV15
CDR3aa: CATSGTGVGEQYF
CDR3nt: TGTGCCACCAGCGGGACAGGGGTGGGCGAGCAGTACTTC

abundance: NA
d_gene: TRBD1
j_gene: TRBJ1-5
v_gene: TRBV18
CDR3aa: CASSPDRAGPQHF
CDR3nt: TGTGCCAGCTCACCAGACAGGGCAGGGCCCCAGCATTTT

abundance: NA
d_gene: NA
j_gene: TRBJ1-2
v_gene: TRBV9
CDR3aa: CASSQDRKNYGYTF
CDR3nt: TGTGCCAGCAGCCAGGACAGAAAGAACTATGGCTACACCTTC

abundance: once
d_gene: NA
j_gene: TRBJ2-3
v_gene: TRBV7-2
CDR3aa: CASSSRGGGADTQYF
CDR3nt: TGTGCCAGCAGCTCCCGTGGAGGGGGGGCAGATACGCAGTATTTT

abundance: NA
d_gene: TRBD2
j_gene: TRBJ2-1
v_gene: TRBV5-1
CDR3aa: CASSLGLADSNEQFF
CDR3nt: TGCGCCAGCAGCTTGGGGCTAGCGGACTCCAATGAGCAGTTCTTC

abundance: NA
d_gene: NA
j_gene: TRBJ1-1
v_gene: TRBV7-2
CDR3aa: CASRLDGRTEAFF
CDR3nt: TGTGCCAGCAGACTAGACGGTCGCACTGAAGCTTTCTTT

abundance: NA
d_gene: NA
j_gene: TRBJ1-2
v_gene: TRBV7-9
CDR3aa: CASSSETVNYGYTF
CDR3nt: TGTGCCAGCAGCAGTGAGACAGTCAACTATGGCTACACCTTC

abundance: NA
d_gene: TRBD1
j_gene: TRBJ2-7
v_gene: TRBV6-2/TRBV6-3
CDR3aa: CASSSLRQGVYEQYF
CDR3nt: TGTGCCAGCAGTTCATTGAGACAGGGCGTCTACGAGCAGTACTTC

abundance: NA
d_gene: NA
j_gene: TRBJ2-2
v_gene: TRBV24-1
CDR3aa: CATSHWPQNTGELFF
CDR3nt: TGTGCCACCAGTCATTGGCCGCAGAACACCGGGGAGCTGTTTTTT

abundance: NA
d_gene: TRBD1
j_gene: TRBJ1-1
v_gene: TRBV19
CDR3aa: CASSPQTGANTEAFF
CDR3nt: TGTGCCAGTAGTCCCCAGACAGGGGCGAACACTGAAGCTTTCTTT

abundance: NA
d_gene: NA
j_gene: TRBJ2-5
v_gene: TRBV27
CDR3aa: CASSPPRRWGEQETQYF
CDR3nt: TGTGCCAGCAGTCCCCCCCGGCGGTGGGGAGAACAAGAGACCCAGTACTTC

abundance: NA
d_gene: TRBD1
j_gene: TRBJ1-1
v_gene: TRBV9
CDR3aa: CASSARTGLSTEAFF
CDR3nt: TGTGCCAGCAGCGCAAGGACAGGGCTGAGCACTGAAGCTTTCTTT

abundance: NA
d_gene: TRBD2
j_gene: TRBJ2-1
v_gene: TRBV27
CDR3aa: CASTSSSGSSGEQFF
CDR3nt: TGTGCCAGCACCTCCTCTAGCGGGAGTTCGGGTGAGCAGTTCTTC

abundance: NA
d_gene: NA
j_gene: TRBJ1-1
v_gene: TRBV10-3
CDR3aa: CATRGEGTEAFF
CDR3nt: TGTGCCACTAGGGGGGAGGGCACTGAAGCTTTCTTT

abundance: NA
d_gene: TRBD2
j_gene: TRBJ2-3
v_gene: TRBV3-1/TRBV3-2
CDR3aa: CASSPSGTSTDTQYF
CDR3nt: TGTGCCAGCAGCCCTAGCGGGACTAGCACAGATACGCAGTATTTT

abundance: NA
d_gene: NA
j_gene: TRBJ1-2
v_gene: TRBV18
CDR3aa: CASSPPGQGYGYTF
CDR3nt: TGTGCCAGCTCACCACCAGGGCAGGGCTATGGCTACACCTTC

abundance: once
d_gene: TRBD2
j_gene: TRBJ2-7
v_gene: TRBV18
CDR3aa: CASSPYSAGGGYEQYF
CDR3nt: TGTGCCAGCTCACCCTACTCTGCGGGAGGGGGCTACGAGCAGTACTTC

abundance: once
d_gene: NA
j_gene: TRBJ2-7
v_gene: TRBV28
CDR3aa: CASSFRQGQQYF
CDR3nt: TGTGCCAGCAGTTTCCGTCAGGGCCAGCAGTACTTC

abundance: NA
d_gene: NA
j_gene: TRBJ1-3
v_gene: TRBV7-2
CDR3aa: CASSSEQGLPGNTIYF
CDR3nt: TGTGCCAGCAGCTCTGAGCAGGGGCTTCCTGGAAACACCATATATTTT

abundance: NA
d_gene: NA
j_gene: TRBJ2-2
v_gene: TRBV28
CDR3aa: CASSPFGSGGELFF
CDR3nt: TGTGCCAGCAGTCCGTTCGGGAGTGGCGGGGAGCTGTTTTTT

abundance: NA
d_gene: NA
j_gene: TRBJ2-6
v_gene: TRBV7-2
CDR3aa: CASSLASGTGANVLTF
CDR3nt: TGTGCCAGCAGCTTAGCTTCAGGGACTGGGGCCAACGTCCTGACTTTC

abundance: NA
d_gene: NA
j_gene: TRBJ1-5
v_gene: TRBV5-1
CDR3aa: CASSLSPSGGVQPQHF
CDR3nt: TGCGCCAGCAGCTTATCGCCTAGCGGGGGCGTTCAGCCCCAGCATTTT

abundance: NA
d_gene: TRBD1
j_gene: TRBJ2-3
v_gene: TRBV29-1
CDR3aa: CSVGRGTGRTDTQYF
CDR3nt: TGCAGCGTTGGGAGGGGGACAGGCCGCACAGATACGCAGTATTTT

abundance: NA
d_gene: TRBD1
j_gene: TRBJ2-1
v_gene: TRBV4-2
CDR3aa: CASSPSGQGAYNEQFF
CDR3nt: TGTGCCAGCAGCCCCTCGGGGCAGGGGGCCTACAATGAGCAGTTCTTC

abundance: NA
d_gene: NA
j_gene: TRBJ1-1
v_gene: TRBV19
CDR3aa: CASSIPPSTEAFF
CDR3nt: TGTGCCAGTAGTATTCCCCCCTCCACTGAAGCTTTCTTT

abundance: NA
d_gene: TRBD1
j_gene: TRBJ2-5
v_gene: TRBV5-1
CDR3aa: CASSSGQVQETQYF
CDR3nt: TGCGCCAGCAGCTCCGGACAGGTCCAAGAGACCCAGTACTTC

abundance: NA
d_gene: NA
j_gene: TRBJ2-7
v_gene: TRBV29-1
CDR3aa: CSVWAASEQYF
CDR3nt: TGCAGCGTTTGGGCAGCATCCGAGCAGTACTTC

abundance: NA
d_gene: NA
j_gene: TRBJ2-1
v_gene: TRBV6-5
CDR3aa: CASSFSGATEEQFF
CDR3nt: TGTGCCAGCAGTTTTAGCGGAGCTACGGAGGAGCAGTTCTTC

abundance: once
d_gene: TRBD1
j_gene: TRBJ2-5
v_gene: TRBV4-3
CDR3aa: CASSQDPTGGETQYF
CDR3nt: TGCGCCAGCAGCCAAGATCCCACAGGGGGGGAGACCCAGTACTTC